Below, 15 T cell receptor beta chains from the same sample are listed, as sequenced in a study of blood T cells in healthy people across ages. The use of a sample-barcoded 5' primer and a J-beta primer mix characterized a second PCR of roughly 6 to 11 cycles. TCRdb recomputed calls from the 5' RACE reads with MiXCR, one row per CDR3 protein. The table shows 540,000 or so distinct CDR3 sequences, with about 24% occurring only once. The same specimen was also included in a second study, on T cells of mothers and their children.

Sequencing was performed on blood. These receptors all stem from a boy aged 5 to 17 in good health.

The chain couples TRBV7-9 to TRBJ1-4, with 11 positions matching TRBD1. The CDR3 totals 13 residues. The germline CDR1 and CDR2 sequences are SEHNR and FQNEAQ (reference sequence). V shed 5 bases, J shed 7 bases, and the junction held 0 bases outside the gene matches. The CDR3, as DNA: TGTGCCAGCAGCGGACAGGGGGCTGAAAAACTGTTTTTT. Translation: CASSGQGAEKLFF.

The chain is built from TRBV6-2 or TRBV6-3 and TRBJ1-5; unclear D gene. Deletions cut 7 bases from V and 4 bases from J, with 11 bases between. This CDR3 region has 13 residues. Germline assignment: CDR1 MNHEY and CDR2 SVGEGT. CDR3 bases: TGTGCCAGCAACAACAGAGAAAATCAGCCCCAGCATTTT. This encodes CASNNRENQPQHF.

This chain uses TRBV12-3 or TRBV12-4 with TRBJ2-6; unclear D gene. This CDR3 has 15 amino acids. Trimming left V 1 base short and J 0 bases short, with 4 bases between. The CDR3 nucleotides read TGTGCCAGCAGTTTAGTCGTCTCTGGGGCCAACGTCCTGACTTTC. This encodes CASSLVVSGANVLTF.

V and J are TRBV11-2 and TRBJ2-5; 9 bases line up with TRBD1. Trimming removed 3 bases from V and 4 bases from J; junction bases left unmatched: 21. The V gene's germline CDR1 is SGHAT and CDR2 FQNNGV. CDR3 length: 20 amino acids. Here the CDR3 DNA reads TGTGCCAGCAGCTTTCGGCCCCCTACAGGGGGCTCAACAAATCGAGAGACCCAGTACTTC. Residues: CASSFRPPTGGSTNRETQYF.

This chain links TRBV7-9 with TRBJ2-5; D gene uncertain. The CDR3 totals 13 residues. Germline lookup yields CDR1 SEHNR and CDR2 FQNEAQ (reference sequence). Trimming cost V 1 base and J 0 bases, with 3 bases left between them. CDR3 loop: CASSLVNQETQYF. The DNA for the CDR3 is TGTGCCAGCAGCTTAGTTAACCAAGAGACCCAGTACTTC.

Here the CDR3 reads CASSQGQGVTDTQYF. The CDR3 nucleotides read TGCGCCAGCAGCCAGGGACAGGGGGTCACAGATACGCAGTATTTT. The gene calls are TRBV4-3 and TRBJ2-3, with TRBD1 matching 11 bases. The CDR3 consists of 15 residues. J gave up 2 bases and V 3 bases, and 1 base lay outside the gene matches. Germline V gene lookup returns CDR1 LGHNA and CDR2 YSLEER.

This clonotype has a handful of counts. The rearrangement links TRBV3-1 to TRBJ1-2; 11 bases fit TRBD1. Germline V gene sequence: CDR1 LGHDT, CDR2 YNNKEL (reference sequence). Trimming at V came to 2 bases and at J to 6 bases, leaving 2 bases not matched to a gene. The CDR3 consists of 14 residues. The CDR3 bases are TGTGCCAGCAGCCAACAGGACAGGGGGCATGGCTACACCTTC. Its translation is CASSQQDRGHGYTF.

V and J are TRBV19 and TRBJ2-3, with 10 bases that match TRBD2. CDR1 LNHDA and CDR2 SQIVND come from the germline V gene (reference sequence). The CDR3 runs to 16 residues. V lost 4 bases to trimming and J lost 2 bases; unmatched junction nucleotides: 6. For the CDR3, the DNA is TGTGCCAGTAGTACCCGGACTAGCGGAGCCACAGATACGCAGTATTTT. Translating it yields CASSTRTSGATDTQYF. Full variable domain (outside the CDR3, taken from reference TRBV19 and TRBJ2-3): DGGITQSPKYLFRKEGQNVTLSCEQNLNHDAMYWYRQDPGQGLRLIYYSQIVNDFQKGDIAEGYSVSREKKESFPLTVTSAQKNPTAFYLCASSTRTSGATDTQYFGPGTRLTVL.

The chain has TRBV7-9 and TRBJ2-7; D is ambiguous. This CDR3 spans 15 amino acids. V gave up 0 bases and J gave up 7 bases, with 16 bases separating them. Germline-derived CDR1 and CDR2 are SEHNR and FQNEAQ (reference sequence). CDR3 in amino acids: CASSLAHADVEEQYF. Written as DNA, the CDR3 is TGTGCCAGCAGCTTAGCGCACGCGGACGTCGAGGAGCAGTACTTC.

This clonotype was recorded a few times. V gene TRBV4-1 combines with J gene TRBJ2-3; D gene unclear. CDR3 length: 17 amino acids. V lost 1 base and J lost 1, with 15 bases in between. From germline, CDR1 is MGHRA and CDR2 YSYEKL. CDR3 loop: CASSQVIKGRRTDTQYF. The CDR3 nucleotides are TGCGCCAGCAGCCAAGTGATTAAAGGGCGACGCACAGATACGCAGTATTTT.

This clonotype was detected once. The rearrangement links TRBV9 to TRBJ2-3; 11 bases line up with TRBD2. In germline, CDR1 is SGDLS, CDR2 YYNGEE. V gave up 3 bases and J gave up 0 bases; unmatched junction bases: 9. The CDR3 sequence is 18 residues long. This CDR3 reads CASSATSGVQYSTDTQYF. The CDR3 nucleotides read TGTGCCAGCAGCGCGACTAGCGGGGTCCAATATAGCACAGATACGCAGTATTTT.

The V and J genes are TRBV20-1 and TRBJ1-4; 9 nucleotides line up with TRBD1. The germline V gene has CDR1 DFQATT and CDR2 SNEGSKA (reference sequence). CDR3 length equals 12 residues. Trimming cost V 4 bases and J 15 bases; bases outside gene matches: 9. The CDR3 nucleotides are TGCAGTGCTAATTACGGACAGGGGCTGTTGTTTTTT. Its protein product is CSANYGQGLLFF.

This clonotype was seen a few times. This sequence joins TRBV4-3 and TRBJ2-3; 11 bases are a match to TRBD2. This CDR3 has 16 amino acids. J lost 5 bases, V lost 0 bases, and 4 bases had no gene match. In germline, CDR1 is LGHNA, CDR2 YSLEER. CDR3: CASSQDQLAGVDTQYF. As DNA, the CDR3 is TGCGCCAGCAGCCAAGATCAACTAGCGGGAGTAGATACGCAGTATTTT.

This clonotype was counted a few times. The genes are TRBV6-5 and TRBJ1-2, with D maybe TRBD1 (5 bases). V was cut by 6 bases and J by 7 bases, with 21 bases left in between. The CDR3 runs 15 residues. Germline V gene lookup returns CDR1 MNHEY and CDR2 SVGAGI. The CDR3 sequence is CASSLVAGERGGYTF. Written as DNA, the CDR3 is TGTGCCAGCAGCCTTGTGGCGGGGGAAAGGGGTGGCTACACCTTC.

This CDR3 reads CATSSEYRVSGANVLTF. In DNA, the CDR3 is TGTGCCACCAGCAGCGAATACAGGGTGTCTGGGGCCAACGTCCTGACTTTC. The gene calls are TRBV15 and TRBJ2-6; TRBD1 is a possible D gene (6 bases). Between the trimmed V and J ends, which lost 3 bases and 1 base, there was a span of 13 bases. CDR1 and CDR2 from the germline V gene are LNHNV and YYDKDF (reference sequence). The CDR3 is made up of 17 amino acids.